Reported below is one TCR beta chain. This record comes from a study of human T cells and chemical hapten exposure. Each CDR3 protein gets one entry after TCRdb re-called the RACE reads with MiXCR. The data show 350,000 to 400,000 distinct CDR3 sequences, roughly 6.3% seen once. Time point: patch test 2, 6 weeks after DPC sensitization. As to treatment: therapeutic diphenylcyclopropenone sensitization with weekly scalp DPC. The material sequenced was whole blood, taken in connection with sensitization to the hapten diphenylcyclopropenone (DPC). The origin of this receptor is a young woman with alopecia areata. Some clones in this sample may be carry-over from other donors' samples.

In DNA form, the CDR3 reads TGTGCCAGCTCGCTTAGGACAGGGGCGATGGGTATTTACTACGAGCAGTACTTC. Translation: CASSLRTGAMGIYYEQYF. The chain recombines TRBV18 with TRBJ2-7; 9 nucleotides match TRBD1. Germline-derived CDR1 and CDR2 are KGHSH and LQKENI. The CDR3 is made up of 18 amino acids. V dropped 6 bases and J dropped 3; count of bases not matched to a gene: 18.